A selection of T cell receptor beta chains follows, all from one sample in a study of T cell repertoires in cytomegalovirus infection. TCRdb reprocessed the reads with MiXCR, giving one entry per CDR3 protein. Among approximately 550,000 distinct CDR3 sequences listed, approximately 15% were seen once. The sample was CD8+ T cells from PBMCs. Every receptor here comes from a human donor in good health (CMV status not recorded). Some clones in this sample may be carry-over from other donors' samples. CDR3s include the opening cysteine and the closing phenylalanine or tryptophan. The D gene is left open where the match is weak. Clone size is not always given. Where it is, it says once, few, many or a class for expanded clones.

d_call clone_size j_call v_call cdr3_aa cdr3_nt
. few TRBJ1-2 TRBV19 CASSIPQASNYGYTF TGTGCCAGTAGTATCCCGCAGGCCTCTAACTATGGCTACACCTTC
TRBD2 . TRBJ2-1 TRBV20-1 CSARVSGGRSYNEQFF TGCAGTGCTAGAGTTAGCGGGGGCCGCTCCTACAATGAGCAGTTCTTC
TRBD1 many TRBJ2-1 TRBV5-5 CASSLNRGYSSNNEQFF TGTGCCAGCAGCTTGAACAGGGGGTATAGTTCTAACAATGAGCAGTTCTTC
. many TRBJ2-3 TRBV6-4 CASSDSRGGTDTQYF TGTGCCAGCAGTGACTCACGGGGCGGCACAGATACGCAGTATTTT
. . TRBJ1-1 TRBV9 CASSVVTNTEAFF TGTGCCAGCAGCGTAGTGACAAACACTGAAGCTTTCTTT
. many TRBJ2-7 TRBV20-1 CSARDRSLGHYEQYF TGCAGTGCTAGAGATAGGAGTCTGGGGCACTACGAGCAGTACTTC
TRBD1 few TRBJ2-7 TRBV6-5 CASSYPGQGGEQYF TGTGCCAGCAGTTACCCCGGACAGGGGGGCGAGCAGTACTTC
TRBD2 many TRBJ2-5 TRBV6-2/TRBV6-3 CASQTSIQETQYF TGTGCCAGCCAGACTAGCATACAAGAGACCCAGTACTTC
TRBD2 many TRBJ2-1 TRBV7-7 CASSPGASGGYNEQFF TGTGCCAGCAGCCCAGGGGCTAGCGGGGGGTACAATGAGCAGTTCTTC
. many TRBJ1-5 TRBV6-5 CASSYSGEGNQPQHF TGTGCCAGCAGTTACTCCGGGGAGGGAAATCAGCCCCAGCATTTT
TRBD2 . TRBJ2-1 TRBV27 CASSLSSGSGNNEQFF TGTGCCAGCAGTTTATCGAGCGGGAGTGGCAACAATGAGCAGTTCTTC
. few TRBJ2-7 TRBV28 CASSSHRTFELYEQYF TGTGCCAGCAGCTCACACCGGACCTTCGAGCTCTACGAGCAGTACTTC
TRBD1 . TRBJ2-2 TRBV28 CASSLIVWGPGQSNTGELFF TGTGCCAGCAGTTTAATCGTCTGGGGACCGGGACAGTCGAACACCGGGGAGCTGTTTTTT
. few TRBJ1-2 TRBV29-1 CSVREGSYYGYTF TGCAGCGTTCGGGAGGGGTCCTACTATGGCTACACCTTC
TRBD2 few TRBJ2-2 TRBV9 CASSVRDYSSGELFF TGTGCCAGCAGCGTCCGGGACTATTCTTCCGGGGAGCTGTTTTTT
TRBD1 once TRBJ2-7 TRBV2 CASSEAGPGGSYEQYF TGTGCCAGCAGTGAAGCAGGGCCAGGGGGCTCCTACGAGCAGTACTTC
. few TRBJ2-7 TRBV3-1 CASSPDGGDYEQYF TGTGCCAGCAGCCCGGACGGAGGGGATTACGAGCAGTACTTC
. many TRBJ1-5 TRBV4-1 CASSPTTYQPQHF TGCGCCAGCAGCCCCACGACCTATCAGCCCCAGCATTTT
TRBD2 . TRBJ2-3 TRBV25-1 CASSELGEGSTDTQYF TGTGCCAGCAGTGAATTAGGGGAGGGAAGCACAGATACGCAGTATTTT
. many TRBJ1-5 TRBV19 CASSSRDNSNQPQHF TGTGCCAGTAGTAGCCGGGACAATAGCAATCAGCCCCAGCATTTT
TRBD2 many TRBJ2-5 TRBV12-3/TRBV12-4 CASSLSGGHQETQYF TGTGCCAGCAGTTTAAGCGGGGGGCACCAAGAGACCCAGTACTTC
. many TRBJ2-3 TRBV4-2 CASSQVAGTDTQYF TGTGCCAGCAGCCAAGTAGCTGGCACAGATACGCAGTATTTT
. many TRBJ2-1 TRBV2 CASSERGSGRNEQFF TGTGCCAGCAGTGAAAGAGGTAGCGGAAGAAATGAGCAGTTCTTC
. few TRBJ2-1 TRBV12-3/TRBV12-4 CASKRQTDLYNEQFF TGTGCCAGCAAAAGACAAACAGACCTATACAATGAGCAGTTCTTC
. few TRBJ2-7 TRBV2 CASSDQPRAEDFSYEQYF TGTGCCAGCAGTGACCAACCTAGGGCAGAGGATTTCTCCTACGAGCAGTACTTC
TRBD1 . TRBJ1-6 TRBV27 CASSLVRDRTSPLHF TGTGCCAGCAGTTTAGTGAGGGACAGGACTTCACCCCTCCACTTT
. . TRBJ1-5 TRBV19 CASRPGTGDNQPQHF TGTGCCAGTAGACCCGGGACGGGGGATAATCAGCCCCAGCATTTT
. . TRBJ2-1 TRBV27 CASSFFPFNNEQFF TGTGCCAGCAGTTTTTTCCCATTCAACAATGAGCAGTTCTTC
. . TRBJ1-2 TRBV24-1 CATSDLYFTDYTF TGTGCCACCAGTGATCTGTATTTTACAGACTACACCTTC
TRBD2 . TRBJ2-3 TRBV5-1 CASSSLLLAGGPKDTQYF TGCGCCAGCAGCTCACTGCTCCTAGCGGGAGGGCCGAAAGATACGCAGTATTTT
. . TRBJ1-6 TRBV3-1 CASSQVAGRPSPLHF TGTGCCAGCAGCCAAGTCGCAGGGCGGCCTTCACCCCTCCACTTT
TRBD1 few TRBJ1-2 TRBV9 CASSGQGQGRGGYTF TGTGCCAGCAGCGGGCAGGGACAGGGCAGAGGAGGCTACACCTTC
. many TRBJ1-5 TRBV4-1 CASSQERGQPQHF TGCGCCAGCAGCCAAGAGCGGGGTCAGCCCCAGCATTTT
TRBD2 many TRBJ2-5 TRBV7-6 CASSLVSGRAGKTQYF TGTGCCAGCAGCTTAGTTAGCGGGAGGGCCGGGAAGACCCAGTACTTC
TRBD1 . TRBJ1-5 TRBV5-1 CASREGGQTNQPQHF TGCGCCAGCCGGGAAGGGGGACAGACTAATCAGCCCCAGCATTTT
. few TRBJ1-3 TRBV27 CASRRRSGNTIYF TGTGCCAGCCGGCGGCGCTCTGGAAACACCATATATTTT
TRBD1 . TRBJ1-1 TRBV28 CASRGDRSMNTEAFF TGTGCCAGCAGAGGGGACAGGTCCATGAACACTGAAGCTTTCTTT